This TCR beta chain comes out of a study of cytomegalovirus exposure and HLA in healthy donors. This CDR3 has 16 amino acids. V lost 4 bases to trimming and J lost 7 bases; unmatched junction nucleotides: 10. Germline lookup yields CDR1 SGHNT and CDR2 YYREEE (reference sequence). The PCR contained 60 Vbeta and 13 Jbeta primers. Produced via immunoSEQ multiplex PCR; TCRdb's table is partial and in-frame only. The table has about 180,000 clones, 80% seen once. A remark on this clone: Distinct nucleotide sequences in the sample also encode this CDR3.

The source material was PBMCs. This receptor was identified in a man aged 40-50 years in good health and CMV-seronegative. The chain joins TRBV5-4 to TRBJ2-7; 14 bases map to TRBD2. CDR3 DNA sequence: TGTGCCAGCAGCGCCTGGCGGACTAGCGGGAGGTATGAGCAGTACTTC. It yields the protein CASSAWRTSGRYEQYF.